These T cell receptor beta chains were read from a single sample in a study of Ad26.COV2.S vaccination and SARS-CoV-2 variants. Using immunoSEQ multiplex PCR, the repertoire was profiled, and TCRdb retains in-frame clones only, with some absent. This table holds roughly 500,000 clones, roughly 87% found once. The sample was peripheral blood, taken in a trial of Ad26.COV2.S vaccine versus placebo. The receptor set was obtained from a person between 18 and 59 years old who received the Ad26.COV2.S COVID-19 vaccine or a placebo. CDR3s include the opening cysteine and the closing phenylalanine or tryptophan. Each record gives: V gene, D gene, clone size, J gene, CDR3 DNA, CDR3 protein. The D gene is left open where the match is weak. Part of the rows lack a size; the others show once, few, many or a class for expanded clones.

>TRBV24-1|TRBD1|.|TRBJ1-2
TGTGCCACCAGTGACCACGGACAGGGGGCCTATGGCTACACCTTC
CATSDHGQGAYGYTF
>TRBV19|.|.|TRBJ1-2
TGTGCCAGTAGTTCCCGGGGCGGCTATGGCTACACCTTC
CASSSRGGYGYTF
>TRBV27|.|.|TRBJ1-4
TGTGCCAGCAGTTTACCGGCCGGGGGTAATGAAAAACTGTTTTTT
CASSLPAGGNEKLFF
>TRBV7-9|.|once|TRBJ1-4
TGTGCCAGCAGCGAGGCGCGGATATCTAATGAAAAACTGTTTTTT
CASSEARISNEKLFF
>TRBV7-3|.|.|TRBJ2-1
TGTGCCAGCGGCCCCTTGGCGGGGGAGCAGTTCTTC
CASGPLAGEQFF
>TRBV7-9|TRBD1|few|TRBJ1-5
TGTGCCAGCAGCTCGGAGGGACAGGGGCCTAATCAGCCCCAGCATTTT
CASSSEGQGPNQPQHF
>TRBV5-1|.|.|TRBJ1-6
TGCGCCAGCAGCTCTCAATGGGGGGCTGATTCACCCCTCCACTTT
CASSSQWGADSPLHF
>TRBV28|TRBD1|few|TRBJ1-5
TGTGCCAGCAGTACAGGGGGGCCCCAGCATTTT
CASSTGGPQHF
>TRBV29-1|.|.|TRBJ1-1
TGCAGCGTTGAGGGGCGAGCGAACACTGAAGCTTTCTTT
CSVEGRANTEAFF
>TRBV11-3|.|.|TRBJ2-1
TGTGCCAGCAGCTTTACTAGCAGCCACAATGAGCAGTTCTTC
CASSFTSSHNEQFF
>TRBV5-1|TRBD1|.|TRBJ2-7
TGCGCCAGCAGCCCGGACAGGGGCCGCTACGAGCAGTACTTC
CASSPDRGRYEQYF